The clone carrying this T cell receptor beta chain was seen a few times. What it binds is not known. Trimming cost V 0 bases and J 1 base; bases outside gene matches: 6. CDR1 and CDR2 (germline): ENHRY, SYGVKD. The CDR3 runs to 18 residues. PCR employed 60 Vbeta and 13 Jbeta primers. Profiled with immunoSEQ multiplex PCR; TCRdb holds only in-frame clones, not every one. The sample gives fewer than 200,000 clones, roughly four fifths of which show up once; about 4.4% is in the top ten. This record comes from a study of cytomegalovirus exposure and HLA in healthy donors. Background on the study: Out of about 190 million T cells, an earlier analysis found over 90 million unique TCR beta sequences in total. The study's findings and limits: A likely sequencing artifact accounted for one observed cluster of highly shared sequence variants. Roughly uniform sequencing depth across donors was assumed, possibly incorrectly.

This TCR derives from a man aged 35 to 55 in good health and CMV-seronegative. V usage is TRBV10-3 and J usage is TRBJ2-2; 9 bases match TRBD2. The sample was PBMCs. The CDR3 loop reads CAISESGSGGLNTGELFF. CDR3 DNA: TGTGCCATCAGTGAGTCGGGTAGCGGGGGTTTGAACACCGGGGAGCTGTTTTTT.